This T cell receptor beta chain was sequenced in a study of post-analysis software for immune sequencing data. Study-wide points: Normalized Chao1 diversity was significantly reduced in patients versus controls. Patients had higher frequencies than controls of five TRBV segments, including TRBV5-6, TRBV5-1 and TRBV20-1.

In regard to this clonotype: Its antigen is unidentified.

cDNA libraries of TCR beta carried unique molecular identifiers. In TCRdb, the PCR reads were re-called with MiXCR into one record per CDR3 protein. The sample lists about 540,000 distinct CDR3 sequences, roughly 34% occurring once. The CDR3 is made up of 13 amino acids. Germline lookup yields CDR1 SGDLS and CDR2 YYNGEE. The ends were cut back, 0 bases at V and 7 bases at J, with 8 bases in the middle. The rearrangement links TRBV9 to TRBJ2-1, with unresolved D. The sequence came from a girl aged 2 to 17 with multiple sclerosis. Sequenced: blood. The CDR3 DNA is TGTGCCAGCAGCGTAGGCCAGATAAATGAGCAGTTCTTC. Translated, it gives CASSVGQINEQFF.